This T cell receptor (beta chain) stems from a study of shared clonotypes between healthy human individuals. The CDR3 is 14 residues long. Germline V lookup: CDR1 MNHEY, CDR2 SMNVEV (reference sequence). Deletions cut 6 bases from V and 6 bases from J, with 14 bases between. Every unsorted PBMC PCR replicate was loaded with approximately 290 ng DNA, 25,000 to 30,000 T cell genomes. Only in-frame clones appear in the TCRdb table, and some are missing; sequencing was by immunoSEQ multiplex PCR. The sample carries about 490,000 clones, about 84% recorded once. The clonotype was recovered from a woman between 40 and 55 years old in good health. Some clones in this sample may be carry-over from other donors' samples. Sequencing was performed on PBMCs. The J gene is TRBJ1-4, the V gene TRBV27, with TRBD1 as a possible D gene (6 bases). In nucleotides, the CDR3 is TGTGCCAGCAGCCTTAACAGGGCTCATGAAAAACTGTTTTTT. Encoded protein: CASSLNRAHEKLFF.